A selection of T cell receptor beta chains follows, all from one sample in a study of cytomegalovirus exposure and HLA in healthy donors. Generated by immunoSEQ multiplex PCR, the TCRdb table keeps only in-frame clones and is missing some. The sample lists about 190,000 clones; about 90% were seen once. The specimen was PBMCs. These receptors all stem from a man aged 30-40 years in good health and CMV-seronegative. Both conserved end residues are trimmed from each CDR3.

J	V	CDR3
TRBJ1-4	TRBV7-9	ASSLLDRNEKLF
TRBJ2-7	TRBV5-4	ASSRTSGPSSYEQY
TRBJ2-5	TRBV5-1	ASSFRTSGNYQETQY
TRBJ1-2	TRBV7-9	ASSREAYGYT
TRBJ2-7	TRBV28	ASSPEARGSEQY
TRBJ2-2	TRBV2	ASSEEGAGELF
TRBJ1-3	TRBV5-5	ASSLEAGISGNTIY
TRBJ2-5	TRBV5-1	ASSTYGGVTQETQY
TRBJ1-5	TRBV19	GGGENQPQH
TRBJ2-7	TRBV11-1	ASSFLGGSTYEQY
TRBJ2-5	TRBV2	ASTRDRVSETQY
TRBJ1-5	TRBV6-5	ASSTRPGQPQH
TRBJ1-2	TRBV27	ASSSAGVRYGYT
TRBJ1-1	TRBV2	ANRDRGLYTEAF
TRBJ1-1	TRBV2	ASSIDTNTEAF
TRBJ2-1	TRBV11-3	ASSPRTGDNEQF
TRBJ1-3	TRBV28	ASSLFKAGPGNTIY
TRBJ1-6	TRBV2	ASSRDRGSPLH
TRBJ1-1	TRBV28	ASSPRQGKLSTEAF
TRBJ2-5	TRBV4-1	ASSQGVGETQY
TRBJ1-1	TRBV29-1	SVNRGETEAF
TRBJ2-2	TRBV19	ASRRGGTRNTGELF
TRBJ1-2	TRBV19	ATRPTL
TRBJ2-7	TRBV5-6	ASTLIGTSPLLQY
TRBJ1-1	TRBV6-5	ASRGSRGNTEAF
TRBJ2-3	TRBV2	ASSEEQDTQY
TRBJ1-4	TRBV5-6	ASSSLGVQGDREKLF
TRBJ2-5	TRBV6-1	ASSEGLAGGETQY
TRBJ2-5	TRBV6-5	ASSTGPTTGVAQY
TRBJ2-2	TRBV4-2	ASSHKLAGRGTGELF
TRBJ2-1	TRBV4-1	ASSQAAGGEYEQF
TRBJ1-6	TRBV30	AWSLSGGGGSPLH
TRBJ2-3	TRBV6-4	ASSDSSGGFSDTQY
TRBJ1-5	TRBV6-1	ASSEQDTNQPQH
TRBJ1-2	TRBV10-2	ASQGLSYDYT
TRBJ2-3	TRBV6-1	ASSVGAGGGDTQY
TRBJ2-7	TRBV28	ASSLGGAGGNEQY
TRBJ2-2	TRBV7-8	ASSSPGQGAFTNTGELF
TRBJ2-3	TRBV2	ASREGLAGSDTQY
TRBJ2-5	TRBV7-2	ASSFDRGREETQY
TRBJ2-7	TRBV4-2	ASSQDGSGRSYEQY